This T cell receptor beta chain emerged from a study of blood T cell repertoires in COVID-19. Across the whole study: Both acute and convalescent COVID-19 samples were obtained from the United States, Italy and Spain.

Everyone who took part was about 18 to 90 years old, and they came from over 20 US areas. The study assigned cohorts using participant-reported clinical history. Two negative PCRs, clearance, or symptom resolution had been documented for recovered Cohort 3 donors. This clone was counted a few times. V shed 3 bases and J shed 7 bases, with 15 bases lying between them. The germline gives CDR1 MDHEN, CDR2 SYDVKM. The CDR3 is 14 residues long. Clones were read by immunoSEQ multiplex PCR, and TCRdb kept only the in-frame ones, dropping some. Of approximately 280,000 clones listed, around 88% were seen once; the top ten hold under 7%.

Sequencing was done on a sample of PBMCs or T cells enriched from blood (not recorded which). The TCR sequence derives from a woman aged 40-49 years who had recovered from COVID-19. J is TRBJ1-2 and V is TRBV28, with D maybe TRBD1 (5 bases). The CDR3 coding sequence is TGTGCCAGCAGTTTGGCAGGGCCGCCTTTTGGCTACACCTTC. It specifies CASSLAGPPFGYTF.